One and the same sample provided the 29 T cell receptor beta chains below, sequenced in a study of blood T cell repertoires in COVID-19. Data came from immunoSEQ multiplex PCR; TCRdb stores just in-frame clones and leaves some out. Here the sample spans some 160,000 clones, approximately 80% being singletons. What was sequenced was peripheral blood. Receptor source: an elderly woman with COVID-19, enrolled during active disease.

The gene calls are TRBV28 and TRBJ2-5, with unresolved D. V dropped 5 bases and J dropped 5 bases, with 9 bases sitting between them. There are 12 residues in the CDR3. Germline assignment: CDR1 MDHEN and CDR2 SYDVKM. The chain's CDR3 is CASSGPVETQYF. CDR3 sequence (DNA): TGTGCCAGCAGTGGGCCTGTGGAGACCCAGTACTTC.

DNA for the CDR3: TGTGCCGGGGCCCTGGGGGGAGGGGTTTACGAGCAGTACTTC. As protein: CAGALGGGVYEQYF. The chain joins TRBV2 to TRBJ2-7; TRBD2 matches 7 bases. The length of the CDR3 is 14 residues. Germline CDR1 reads SNHLY; CDR2 reads FYNNEI. V dropped 11 bases and J dropped 4; count of bases not matched to a gene: 14.

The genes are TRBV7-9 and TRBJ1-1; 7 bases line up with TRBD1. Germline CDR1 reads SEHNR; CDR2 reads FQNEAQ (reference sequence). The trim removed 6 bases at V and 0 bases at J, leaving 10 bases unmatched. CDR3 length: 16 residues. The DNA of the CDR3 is TGTGCCAGCAGTTCCACCCACAGGGGCTTGAACACTGAAGCTTTCTTT. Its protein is CASSSTHRGLNTEAFF.

The CDR3 DNA reads TGTGCCAGCACTTTACAGGGACCAGCGAACACCGGGGAGCTGTTTTTT. Protein: CASTLQGPANTGELFF. This chain links TRBV2 with TRBJ2-2; possibly TRBD1 for D (6 bases). The V end was cut by 7 bases, the J end by 0 bases, with 15 bases between. The germline gives CDR1 SNHLY, CDR2 FYNNEI. This CDR3 is 16 amino acids long.

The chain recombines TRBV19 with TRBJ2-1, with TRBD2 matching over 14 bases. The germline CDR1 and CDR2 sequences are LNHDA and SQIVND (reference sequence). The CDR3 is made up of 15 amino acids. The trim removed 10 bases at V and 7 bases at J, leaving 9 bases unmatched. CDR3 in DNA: TGTGCCACGGGGAGAAGGACTAGCGGGGGGAATGAGCAGTTCTTC. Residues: CATGRRTSGGNEQFF.

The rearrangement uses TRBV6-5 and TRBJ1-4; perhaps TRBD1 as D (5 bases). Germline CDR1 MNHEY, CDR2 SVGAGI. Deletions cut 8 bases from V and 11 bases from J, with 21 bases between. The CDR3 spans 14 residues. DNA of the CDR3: TGTGCCAGCCGAGAGGGAGGGGATTTGCTGAAACTGTTTTTT. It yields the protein CASREGGDLLKLFF.

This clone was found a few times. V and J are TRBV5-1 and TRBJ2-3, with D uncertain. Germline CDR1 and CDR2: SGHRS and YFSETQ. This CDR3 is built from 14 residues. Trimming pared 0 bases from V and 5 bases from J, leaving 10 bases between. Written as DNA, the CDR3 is TGCGCCAGCAGCTTGGCCGATCCCGGAGATACGCAGTATTTT. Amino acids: CASSLADPGDTQYF.

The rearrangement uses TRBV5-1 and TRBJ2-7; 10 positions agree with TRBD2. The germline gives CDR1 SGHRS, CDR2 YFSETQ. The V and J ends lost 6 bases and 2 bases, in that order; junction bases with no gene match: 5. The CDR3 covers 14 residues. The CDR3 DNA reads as TGCGCCAGCAAGCGGGAGGGCCTGGCCTACGAGCAGTACTTC. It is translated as CASKREGLAYEQYF. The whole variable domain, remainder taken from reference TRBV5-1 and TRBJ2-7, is KAGVTQTPRYLIKTRGQQVTLSCSPISGHRSVSWYQQTPGQGLQFLFEYFSETQRNKGNFPGRFSGRQFSNSRSEMNVSTLELGDSALYLCASKREGLAYEQYFGPGTRLTVT.

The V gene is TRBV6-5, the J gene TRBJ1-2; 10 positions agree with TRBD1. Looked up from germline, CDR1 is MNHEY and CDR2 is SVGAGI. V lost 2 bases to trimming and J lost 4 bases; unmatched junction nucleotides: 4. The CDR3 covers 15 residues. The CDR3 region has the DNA TGTGCCAGCAGTTACACGGGACAGGGGAGCTATGGCTACACCTTC. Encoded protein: CASSYTGQGSYGYTF.

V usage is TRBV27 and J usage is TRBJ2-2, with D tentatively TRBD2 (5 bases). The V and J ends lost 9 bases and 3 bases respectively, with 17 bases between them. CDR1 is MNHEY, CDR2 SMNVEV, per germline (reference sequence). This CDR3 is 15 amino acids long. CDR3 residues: CARRGIRRDTGELFF. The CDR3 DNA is TGTGCCAGGAGAGGCATACGGCGGGACACCGGGGAGCTGTTTTTT.

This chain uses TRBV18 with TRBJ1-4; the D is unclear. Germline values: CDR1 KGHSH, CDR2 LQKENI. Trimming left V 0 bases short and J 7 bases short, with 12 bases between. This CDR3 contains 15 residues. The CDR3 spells CASSPPGERGEKLFF. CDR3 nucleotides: TGTGCCAGCTCACCACCCGGGGAGCGCGGTGAAAAACTGTTTTTT.

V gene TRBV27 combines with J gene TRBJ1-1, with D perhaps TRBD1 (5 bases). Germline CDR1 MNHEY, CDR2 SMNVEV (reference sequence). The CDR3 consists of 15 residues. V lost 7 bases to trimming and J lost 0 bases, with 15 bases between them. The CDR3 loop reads CASTELGAMNTEAFF. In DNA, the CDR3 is TGTGCCAGCACTGAACTTGGGGCGATGAACACTGAAGCTTTCTTT.

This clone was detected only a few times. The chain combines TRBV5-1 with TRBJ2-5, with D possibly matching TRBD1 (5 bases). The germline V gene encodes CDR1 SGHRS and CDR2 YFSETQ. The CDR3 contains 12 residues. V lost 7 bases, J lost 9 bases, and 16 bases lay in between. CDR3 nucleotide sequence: TGCGCCAGCGGTGACGGACATAGGGCCCAGTACTTC. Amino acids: CASGDGHRAQYF.

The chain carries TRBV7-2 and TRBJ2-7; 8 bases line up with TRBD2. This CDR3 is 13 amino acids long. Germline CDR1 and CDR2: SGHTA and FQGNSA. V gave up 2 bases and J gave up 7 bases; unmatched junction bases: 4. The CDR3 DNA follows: TGTGCCAGCAGCTTACCGGGGGGGCAGGAGCAGTACTTC. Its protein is CASSLPGGQEQYF.

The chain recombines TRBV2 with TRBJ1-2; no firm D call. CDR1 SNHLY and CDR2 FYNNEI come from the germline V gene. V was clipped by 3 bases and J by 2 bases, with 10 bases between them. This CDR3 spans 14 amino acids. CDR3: CASSEGRRNYGYTF. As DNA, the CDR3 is TGTGCCAGCAGTGAGGGCAGGAGGAACTATGGCTACACCTTC.

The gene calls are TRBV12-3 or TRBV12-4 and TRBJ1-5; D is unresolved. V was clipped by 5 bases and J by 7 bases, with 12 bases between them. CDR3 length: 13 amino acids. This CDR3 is CASSQFLGQPQHF. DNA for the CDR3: TGTGCCAGCAGTCAATTTTTGGGCCAGCCCCAGCATTTT.

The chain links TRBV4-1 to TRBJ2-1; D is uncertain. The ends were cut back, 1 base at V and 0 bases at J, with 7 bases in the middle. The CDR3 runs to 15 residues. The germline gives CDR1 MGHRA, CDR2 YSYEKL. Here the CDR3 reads CASSQAPVSYNEQFF. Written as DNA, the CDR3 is TGCGCCAGCAGCCAAGCCCCAGTCTCCTACAATGAGCAGTTCTTC.

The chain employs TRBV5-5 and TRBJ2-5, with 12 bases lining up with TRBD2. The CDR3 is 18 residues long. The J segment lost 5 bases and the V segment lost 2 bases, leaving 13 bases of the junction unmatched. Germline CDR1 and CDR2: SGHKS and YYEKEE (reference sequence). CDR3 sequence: CASSFSLAGGLRGETQYF. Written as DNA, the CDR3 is TGTGCCAGCAGCTTCAGCCTAGCGGGGGGGCTGCGAGGGGAGACCCAGTACTTC.

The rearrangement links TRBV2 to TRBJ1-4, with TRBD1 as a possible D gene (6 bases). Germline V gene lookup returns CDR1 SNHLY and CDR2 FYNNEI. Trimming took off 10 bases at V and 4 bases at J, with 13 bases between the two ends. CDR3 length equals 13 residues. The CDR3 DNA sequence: TGTGCCACCACAGGGTCGGGTAATGAAAAACTGTTTTTT. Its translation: CATTGSGNEKLFF.

The CDR3 DNA is TGCGCCAGAGGAGACACCATATATTTT. This sequence encodes CARGDTIYF. The rearrangement joins TRBV10-1 to TRBJ1-3; D is ambiguous. With 9 bases removed from V and 8 bases from J, the gap between germline ends came to 5 bases. Germline CDR1 is WNHNN and CDR2 is SYGVQD (reference sequence). The CDR3 contains 9 residues.

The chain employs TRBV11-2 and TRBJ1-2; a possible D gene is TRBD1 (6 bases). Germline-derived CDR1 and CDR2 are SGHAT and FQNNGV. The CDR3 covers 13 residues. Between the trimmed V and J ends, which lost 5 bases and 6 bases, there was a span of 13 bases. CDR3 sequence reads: CASSLGQEHGYTF. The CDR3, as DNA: TGTGCCAGCAGCCTGGGACAAGAGCATGGCTACACCTTC.

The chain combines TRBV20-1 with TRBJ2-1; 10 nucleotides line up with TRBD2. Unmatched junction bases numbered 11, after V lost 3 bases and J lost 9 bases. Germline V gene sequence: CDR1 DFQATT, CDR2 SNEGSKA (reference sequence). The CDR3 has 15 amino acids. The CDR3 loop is CSASSVTSGTTEQFF. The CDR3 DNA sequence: TGCAGTGCTAGTTCGGTTACTAGCGGGACTACTGAGCAGTTCTTC.

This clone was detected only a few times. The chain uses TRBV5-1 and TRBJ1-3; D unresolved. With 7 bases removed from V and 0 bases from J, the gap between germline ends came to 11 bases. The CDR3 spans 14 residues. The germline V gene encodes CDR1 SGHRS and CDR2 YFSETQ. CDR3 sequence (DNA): TGCGCCAGCGATGACGGGTCCTCTGGAAACACCATATATTTT. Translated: CASDDGSSGNTIYF.

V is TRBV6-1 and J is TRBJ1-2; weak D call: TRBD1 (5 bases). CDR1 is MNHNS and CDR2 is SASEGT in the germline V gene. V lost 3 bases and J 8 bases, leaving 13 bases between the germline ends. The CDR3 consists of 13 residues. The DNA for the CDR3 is TGTGCCAGCAGTGAGGGCGTGGGGCGCGGCTACACCTTC. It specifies CASSEGVGRGYTF.

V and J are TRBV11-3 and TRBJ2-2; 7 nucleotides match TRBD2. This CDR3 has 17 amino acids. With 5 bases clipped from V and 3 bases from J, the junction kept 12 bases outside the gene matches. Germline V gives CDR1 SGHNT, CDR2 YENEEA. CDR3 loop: CASSPSSAGEDTGELFF. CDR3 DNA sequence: TGTGCCAGCAGCCCGTCCTCGGCGGGAGAGGACACCGGGGAGCTGTTTTTT. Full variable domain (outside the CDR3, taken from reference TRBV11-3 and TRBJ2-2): EAGVVQSPRYKIIEKKQPVAFWCNPISGHNTLYWYLQNLGQGPELLIRYENEEAVDDSQLPKDRFSAERLKGVDSTLKIQPAELGDSAVYLCASSPSSAGEDTGELFFGEGSRLTVL.

CDR3 nucleotides: TGCGCCAGCGCCCGGGACAGGGCTTACGAGCAGTACTTC. This encodes CASARDRAYEQYF. The V and J genes are TRBV5-1 and TRBJ2-7; 9 bases agree with TRBD1. Germline values: CDR1 SGHRS, CDR2 YFSETQ. The CDR3 has 13 residues. Germline trimming cut 7 bases from V and 4 bases from J; bases unmatched to any gene: 6.

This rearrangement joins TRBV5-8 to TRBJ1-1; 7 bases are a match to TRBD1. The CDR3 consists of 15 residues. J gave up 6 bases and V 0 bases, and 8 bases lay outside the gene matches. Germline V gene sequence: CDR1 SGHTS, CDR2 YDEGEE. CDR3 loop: CASSLVGGTGAEAFF. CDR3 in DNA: TGTGCCAGCAGCTTGGTTGGGGGTACAGGGGCTGAAGCTTTCTTT. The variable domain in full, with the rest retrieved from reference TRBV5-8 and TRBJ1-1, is EAGVTQSPTHLIKTRGQQATLRCSPISGHTSVYWYQQALGLGLQFLLWYDEGEERNRGNFPPRFSGRQFPNYSSELNVNALELEDSALYLCASSLVGGTGAEAFFGQGTRLTVV.

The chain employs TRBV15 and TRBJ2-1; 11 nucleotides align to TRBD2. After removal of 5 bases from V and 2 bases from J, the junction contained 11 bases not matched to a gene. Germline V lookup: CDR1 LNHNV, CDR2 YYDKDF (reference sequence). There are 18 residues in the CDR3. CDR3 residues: CATSLAKLAGVTYNEQFF. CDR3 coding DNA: TGTGCCACCAGCTTGGCGAAACTAGCGGGAGTCACCTACAATGAGCAGTTCTTC.

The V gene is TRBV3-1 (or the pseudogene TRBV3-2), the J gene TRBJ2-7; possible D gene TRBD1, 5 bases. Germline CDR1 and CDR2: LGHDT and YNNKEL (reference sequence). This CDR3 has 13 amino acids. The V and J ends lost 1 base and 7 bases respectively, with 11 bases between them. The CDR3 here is CASSQGGPSEQYF. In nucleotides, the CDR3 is TGTGCCAGCAGCCAAGGGGGCCCCTCGGAGCAGTACTTC.